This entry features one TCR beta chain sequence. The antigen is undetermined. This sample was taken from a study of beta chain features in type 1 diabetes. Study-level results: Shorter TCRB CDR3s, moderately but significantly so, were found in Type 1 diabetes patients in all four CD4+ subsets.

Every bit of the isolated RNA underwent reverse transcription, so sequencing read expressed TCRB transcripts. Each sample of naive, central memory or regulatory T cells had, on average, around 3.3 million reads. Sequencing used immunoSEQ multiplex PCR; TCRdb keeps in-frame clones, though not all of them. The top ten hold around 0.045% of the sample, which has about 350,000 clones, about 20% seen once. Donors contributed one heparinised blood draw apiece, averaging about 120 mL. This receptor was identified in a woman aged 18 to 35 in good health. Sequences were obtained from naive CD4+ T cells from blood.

CDR3 sequence: CSVQVSGNTIYF. Here the CDR3 DNA reads TGCAGCGTACAGGTCTCTGGAAACACCATATATTTT. The chain employs TRBV29-1 and TRBJ1-3; the D gene is possibly TRBD1 (5 bases). Germline loops: CDR1 SQVTM, CDR2 ANQGSEA. This CDR3 spans 12 amino acids. Between the trimmed V and J ends, which lost 6 bases and 0 bases, there was a span of 6 bases.